These 25 T cell receptor beta chains share one sample of origin, sequenced in a study of glioma-infiltrating T cells. Using RNA template, CDR3s of TCR alpha and beta were amplified with iRepertoire arm-PCR. TCRdb re-called the multiplex PCR reads through MiXCR, storing one row per CDR3 protein. The table shows 16,000 or so distinct CDR3 sequences, with 58% occurring only once. Sequences were obtained from glioma tissue, nonneoplastic brain tissue, or PBMCs (not recorded which). The receptors originated from a human donor with low-grade glioma or glioblastoma, undergoing nonglioma brain surgery, or in good health (not recorded which).

By sample fraction, this clonotype is medium-sized. CDR3 sequence: CASSFTQGARGYTF. CDR3 nucleotides: TGTGCCAGCAGTTTCACACAGGGGGCACGAGGCTACACCTTC. This chain links TRBV27 with TRBJ1-2; TRBD1 aligns across 9 bases. The CDR3 contains 14 residues. Germline V CDR1 and CDR2: MNHEY, SMNVEV (reference sequence). With V trimmed by 3 bases and J by 8 bases, 7 bases remained unmatched.

By share, this clonotype counts as hyperexpanded (1% or more). Germline is not matched at one junction end, which may reflect a read error. The chain joins TRBV6-2 or TRBV6-3 to TRBJ2-1, with 8 bases lining up with TRBD1. This CDR3 region has 13 residues. The germline gives CDR1 MNHEY, CDR2 SVGEGT. CDR3 residues: CSSAGGQFNEQFF. The CDR3 DNA is TGTTCCAGTGCAGGGGGCCAGTTTAATGAGCAGTTCTTC.

Many counts were recorded for this clonotype. The chain links TRBV12-3 or TRBV12-4 to TRBJ1-4; D not resolved. This CDR3 region has 11 residues. Trimming stripped 4 bases from V and 8 bases from J, with 5 bases between. CDR3 residues: CASSSSEKLFF. CDR3 nucleotides: TGTGCCAGCAGTTCTTCCGAAAAACTGTTTTTT.

The chain is built from TRBV20-1 and TRBJ1-1; no clear D gene. Trimming shortened V by 1 base and J by 8 bases, and 8 bases separated the two germline ends. The CDR3 is 11 residues long. Germline values: CDR1 DFQATT, CDR2 SNEGSKA (reference sequence). The CDR3 DNA reads TGCAGTGCTAGAGGGCAACAAGAAGCTTTCTTT. Translation gives CSARGQQEAFF.

The chain couples TRBV20-1 to TRBJ2-3; D might be TRBD1 or TRBD2, each matching 5 bases. Germline V gene data show CDR1 as DFQATT and CDR2 as SNEGSKA (reference sequence). The CDR3 consists of 13 residues. DNA of the CDR3: TGCAGCACTTCCGAGGGGAGAACAGATACGCAGTATTTT. This encodes CSTSEGRTDTQYF.

This clonotype was observed a few times. The chain has TRBV6-9 and TRBJ1-1; the D is unclear. Germline CDR1 MNHGY, CDR2 SVAAGI. There are 14 residues in the CDR3. V lost 4 bases and J lost 1, with 10 bases in between. CDR3 bases: TGTGCCAGCAGTTCAGTCGGGTGGAACACTGAAGCTTTCTTT. Its translation: CASSSVGWNTEAFF.

This clonotype is medium-sized within its sample. This rearrangement joins TRBV6-2 or TRBV6-3 to TRBJ2-7, with TRBD2 matching over 7 bases. There are 19 residues in the CDR3. Germline-derived CDR1 and CDR2 are MNHEY and SVGEGT. V was clipped by 0 bases and J by 2 bases; unmatched bases: 16. CDR3 sequence (DNA): TGTGCCAGCAGTTACTCTGCGGACGGCGGGAGCGGGTCCGCCTACGAGCAGTACTTC. This translates into CASSYSADGGSGSAYEQYF.

This clonotype was recorded many times. The chain has TRBV5-4 and TRBJ1-6; D is possibly TRBD1 (5 bases). Germline CDR1 and CDR2: SGHNT and YYREEE (reference sequence). V lost 5 bases, J lost 5 bases, and 17 bases lay in between. The CDR3 runs to 16 residues. CDR3: CASRQMGQGDNSPLHF. The CDR3 DNA sequence: TGTGCCAGCAGGCAAATGGGGCAGGGCGATAATTCACCCCTCCACTTT.

The V gene is TRBV27, the J gene TRBJ1-6; TRBD1 might be the D (5 bases). The germline V gene has CDR1 MNHEY and CDR2 SMNVEV (reference sequence). The CDR3 contains 14 residues. With 5 bases removed from V and 2 bases from J, the gap between germline ends came to 7 bases. CDR3 sequence reads: CASSTGAYNSPLHF. The CDR3 DNA is TGTGCCAGCAGTACGGGGGCCTATAATTCACCCCTCCACTTT.

This clonotype was observed a few times. The chain couples TRBV11-2 to TRBJ1-2; TRBD1 is a possible D gene (6 bases). Germline CDR1 SGHAT, CDR2 FQNNGV. There are 13 residues in the CDR3. The V end lost 5 bases, the J end lost 14 bases, and 21 bases lay between the germline ends. CDR3 nucleotides: TGTGCCAGCAGCCGCCTAGAGGGCCAGGGGTTAACCTTC. Its protein product is CASSRLEGQGLTF. Combining the CDR3 with reference TRBV11-2 and TRBJ1-2 gives the whole variable domain EAGVAQSPRYKIIEKRQSVAFWCNPISGHATLYWYQQILGQGPKLLIQFQNNGVVDDSQLPKDRFSAERLKGVDSTLKIQPAKLEDSAVYLCASSRLEGQGLTFGSGTRLTVV.

The count of this clonotype is one. A much larger clone is a single base away; this may be a read error. V and J are TRBV2 and TRBJ1-5; D might be TRBD1 (6 bases). Trimming pared 1 base from V and 0 bases from J, leaving 7 bases between. Germline assignment: CDR1 SNHLY and CDR2 FYNNEI. This CDR3 spans 15 amino acids. The CDR3 DNA reads as TGTGCCAGCAGTGAAGGACAGGATAGCAATCAGCCCCAGCATTTT. Its protein product is CASSEGQDSNQPQHF. Combining the CDR3 with reference TRBV2 and TRBJ1-5 gives the whole variable domain EPEVTQTPSHQVTQMGQEVILRCVPISNHLYFYWYRQILGQKVEFLVSFYNNEISEKSEIFDDQFSVERPDGSNFTLKIRSTKLEDSAMYFCASSEGQDSNQPQHFGDGTRLSIL.

The chain joins TRBV9 to TRBJ1-2; TRBD1 is a possible D gene (6 bases). CDR3 length equals 14 residues. CDR1 and CDR2 from the germline V gene are SGDLS and YYNGEE. Trimming took 3 bases from V and 5 from J, leaving 14 bases between them. The CDR3, as DNA: TGTGCCAGCAGCGGTACACAGGGTGCTTATGGCTACACCTTC. Translated, it gives CASSGTQGAYGYTF.

This clonotype has only a few counts. The chain uses TRBV12-3 or TRBV12-4 and TRBJ1-2; D remains unclear. The CDR3 has 15 residues. V was clipped by 1 base and J by 4 bases, with 13 bases between them. In DNA form, the CDR3 reads TGTGCCAGCAGTTTAGGGAACGGGAAGCTCTATGGCTACACCTTC. Translated: CASSLGNGKLYGYTF.

This chain uses TRBV18 with TRBJ1-5; D gene ambiguous. There are 16 residues in the CDR3. CDR1 KGHSH and CDR2 LQKENI come from the germline V gene. V dropped 4 bases and J dropped 2 bases, with 15 bases sitting between them. Here the CDR3 reads CASSLNHGEGNQPQHF. The CDR3, as DNA: TGTGCCAGCTCACTAAATCACGGGGAAGGCAATCAGCCCCAGCATTTT.

This clonotype was found many times. The genes are TRBV6-1 and TRBJ2-1; no firm D call. Germline lookup yields CDR1 MNHNS and CDR2 SASEGT. Trimming stripped 5 bases from V and 5 bases from J, with 19 bases between. The CDR3 length is 16 residues. The CDR3 is CASSLSPKQTDNEQFF. The CDR3 DNA is TGTGCCAGCAGTTTATCCCCAAAGCAGACCGACAATGAGCAGTTCTTC.

The V and J genes are TRBV20-1 and TRBJ1-5, with D perhaps matching TRBD1 (5 bases). V was clipped by 3 bases and J by 3 bases, with 18 bases between them. This CDR3 spans 16 amino acids. In germline, CDR1 is DFQATT, CDR2 SNEGSKA (reference sequence). The CDR3 is CSASNGGTASNQPQHF. The CDR3 bases are TGCAGTGCTAGTAATGGGGGAACGGCGTCCAATCAGCCCCAGCATTTT.

The CDR3 DNA sequence: TGCAGTGCTAGAGAAAGTGGGCATGGCACAGATACGCAGTATTTT. Its protein product is CSARESGHGTDTQYF. The V gene is TRBV20-1, the J gene TRBJ2-3, with D unclear. The CDR3 loop spans 15 amino acids. The germline CDR1 and CDR2 sequences are DFQATT and SNEGSKA (reference sequence). The germline V and J ends were trimmed by 0 bases and 1 base, with 11 bases remaining between them.

This clonotype was observed a handful of times. The CDR3: CASSPFSSHTDTQYF. DNA of the CDR3: TGTGCCAGCAGCCCCTTCAGCAGTCACACAGATACGCAGTATTTT. V usage is TRBV9 and J usage is TRBJ2-3, with D uncertain. Germline CDR1 is SGDLS and CDR2 is YYNGEE. V was shortened by 4 bases and J by 2 bases, with 14 bases between the two germline ends. The CDR3 is 15 amino acids.

This chain connects TRBV27 to TRBJ2-7, with 9 nucleotides matching TRBD1. Germline CDR1 is MNHEY and CDR2 is SMNVEV (reference sequence). Trimming at V came to 6 bases and at J to 4 bases, leaving 10 bases not matched to a gene. The CDR3 loop spans 15 amino acids. CDR3 bases: TGTGCCAGCAGCCTAACCGGGACAGGGATTTACGAGCAGTACTTC. Its translation: CASSLTGTGIYEQYF.

This clonotype was recorded many times. The chain carries TRBV5-1 and TRBJ2-1; maybe TRBD2 (7 bases). Germline CDR1 and CDR2: SGHRS and YFSETQ. Trimming left V 0 bases short and J 9 bases short, with 13 bases between. There are 14 residues in the CDR3. CDR3 protein: CASSLAGGLSEQFF. The CDR3 nucleotides read TGCGCCAGCAGCTTGGCCGGGGGGCTCAGTGAGCAGTTCTTC.

Concerning this clonotype itself: At one end the junction does not follow the germline gene, possibly because of a read error. This sequence joins TRBV27 and TRBJ1-1; tentatively, D is TRBD1 (6 bases). This CDR3 spans 13 amino acids. The germline V gene has CDR1 MNHEY and CDR2 SMNVEV (reference sequence). CDR3 nucleotide sequence: TGTGCCAGTTGGGACATCATGAACACTAAAGCTTTCTTT. Amino acids: CASWDIMNTKAFF.

On this clonotype: Relative to the germline gene, one junction end is altered; a read error may explain this. The chain carries TRBV27 and TRBJ1-1, with 8 bases that match TRBD1. The CDR3 extends over 16 amino acids. Germline V gene data show CDR1 as MNHEY and CDR2 as SMNVEV (reference sequence). CDR3 loop: CAGSSGTGGRGRKAFF. The CDR3 nucleotides are TGTGCCGGCAGTTCGGGGACAGGAGGGAGAGGGCGGAAGGCTTTCTTT.

The rearrangement joins TRBV27 to TRBJ1-1; TRBD1 might be the D (6 bases). The CDR3 consists of 17 residues. Germline CDR1 and CDR2: MNHEY and SMNVEV (reference sequence). The germline V and J ends were trimmed by 9 bases and 3 bases, with 26 bases remaining between them. The CDR3 is CASRTSNRAKTDTEAFF. The DNA of the CDR3 is TGTGCCAGTAGGACAAGCAACAGGGCTAAGACGGACACTGAAGCTTTCTTT.

This clonotype has more than one count but fewer than ten. The chain employs TRBV15 and TRBJ1-6; no reliable D call. Trimming cost V 0 bases and J 5 bases, with 8 bases left between them. This CDR3 is 15 amino acids long. The V gene's germline CDR1 is LNHNV and CDR2 YYDKDF (reference sequence). The CDR3 here is CATSRDSRNNSPLHF. CDR3 nucleotides: TGTGCCACCAGCAGAGACAGCCGAAATAATTCACCCCTCCACTTT.

The chain couples TRBV25-1 to TRBJ1-5; D unclear. The CDR3 spans 15 residues. Trimming took 3 bases from V and 0 from J, leaving 9 bases between them. Germline CDR1 MGHDK, CDR2 SYGVNS. The CDR3 nucleotides are TGTGCCAGCAGTGAGGCCGGCGGTAGCAATCAGCCCCAGCATTTT. Translation: CASSEAGGSNQPQHF.